The 5 T cell receptor beta chains given below trace back to one sample, sequenced in a study of cytomegalovirus exposure and HLA in healthy donors. The PCR was carried out with 60 Vbeta primers and 13 Jbeta primers. Assay: immunoSEQ multiplex PCR; the TCRdb copy retains only in-frame clones and omits some. Here the sample spans around 99,000 clones, around 81% being singletons. Material: PBMCs. Source of these receptors: a woman aged 30 to 39 in good health and CMV-seronegative.

The V and J genes are TRBV30 and TRBJ2-3; TRBD2 is a possible D gene (5 bases). Germline CDR1 reads GTSNPN; CDR2 reads SVGIG (reference sequence). V was shortened by 3 bases and J by 1 base, with 8 bases between the two germline ends. The CDR3 loop spans 13 amino acids. CDR3: CAWRVGGTDTQYF. As DNA, the CDR3 is TGTGCCTGGAGGGTCGGGGGCACAGATACGCAGTATTTT.

The rearrangement uses TRBV6-1 and TRBJ1-5; 10 bases are shared with TRBD1. This CDR3 spans 14 amino acids. V lost 6 bases to trimming and J lost 6 bases; unmatched junction nucleotides: 5. Germline lookup yields CDR1 MNHNS and CDR2 SASEGT. The CDR3 loop is CASRRQGAAQPQHF. DNA for the CDR3: TGTGCCAGCAGACGACAGGGGGCGGCTCAGCCCCAGCATTTT.

The rearrangement uses TRBV2 and TRBJ2-5; 7 bases are shared with TRBD2. The V gene end was trimmed by 7 bases and the J gene end by 5 bases; junction bases not matched to a gene: 16. Germline CDR1 SNHLY, CDR2 FYNNEI. CDR3 size: 16 residues. Written as DNA, the CDR3 is TGTGCCAGCAAGGAATTTGGCGGGAGTGGGGTGGAGACCCAGTACTTC. Translation gives CASKEFGGSGVETQYF.

The gene calls are TRBV9 and TRBJ1-3; the D gene is possibly TRBD1 (5 bases). The CDR3 loop spans 13 amino acids. Between the trimmed V and J ends, which lost 7 bases and 4 bases, there was a span of 12 bases. Germline CDR1 reads SGDLS; CDR2 reads YYNGEE. This CDR3 is CASGDLHGNTIYF. Here the CDR3 DNA reads TGTGCCAGCGGGGACTTACACGGAAACACCATATATTTT.

The chain links TRBV7-2 to TRBJ2-1; TRBD2 matches at 8 bases. Trimming took 6 bases from V and 7 from J; bases not matched to a gene: 14. The CDR3 has 16 amino acids. CDR1 and CDR2 (germline): SGHTA, FQGNSA. The CDR3 nucleotides read TGTGCCAGCAGTCCCGATAGCGGGACGATTGGAAATGAGCAGTTCTTC. Amino acids: CASSPDSGTIGNEQFF.